Each of the 14 T cell receptor beta chains below was sequenced from the same sample in a study of PD-L1 blockade in urothelial cancer. As to time point: pretreatment peripheral blood. The repertoire was sequenced with immunoSEQ multiplex PCR; TCRdb's copy has only in-frame clones and lacks some. This sample yields over 30,000 clones, of which 75% to 90% are seen a single time; 15% to 17% belongs to the top ten. The source was PBMCs, collected around atezolizumab (anti-PD-L1) treatment. The receptor source for this set is a man aged 60 to 69 with urothelial cancer.

In its sample, this clone was seen once. This chain joins TRBV30 and TRBJ2-1, with TRBD2 identical over 10 bases. Trimming took 0 bases from V and 13 from J; bases not matched to a gene: 3. CDR3 length: 12 amino acids. Per germline, CDR1 GTSNPN and CDR2 SVGIG (reference sequence). Written as DNA, the CDR3 is TGTGCCTGGAGTGTCAGCGGGAGGGCCCAGTTCTTC. This translates into CAWSVSGRAQFF.

This chain connects TRBV30 to TRBJ2-3, with 7 nucleotides matching TRBD2. Germline trimming cut 5 bases from V and 1 base from J; bases unmatched to any gene: 3. CDR3 size: 13 residues. Germline V gives CDR1 GTSNPN, CDR2 SVGIG (reference sequence). The CDR3 DNA is TGTGCCTGGCTCCGGGGGGGCACAGATACGCAGTATTTT. It specifies CAWLRGGTDTQYF.

This clone was detected a few times. The V call is TRBV28, the J call TRBJ1-6, with D perhaps matching TRBD1 (6 bases). Trimming removed 6 bases at V and 7 bases at J, with 16 bases between. The CDR3 totals 15 residues. The germline V gene encodes CDR1 MDHEN and CDR2 SYDVKM. The CDR3 here is CASRRRGGRNSPLHF. As DNA, the CDR3 is TGTGCCAGCAGGAGAAGAGGGGGTAGAAATTCACCCCTCCACTTT.

The chain joins TRBV27 to TRBJ2-1; TRBD1 matches at 11 bases. Germline V gives CDR1 MNHEY, CDR2 SMNVEV (reference sequence). Unmatched junction bases numbered 15, after V lost 5 bases and J lost 12 bases. The CDR3 is made up of 16 amino acids. The CDR3 DNA reads TGTGCCAGCAGTCCAAAGCTAGGACAGGGGGCACTTGGGCAGTTCTTC. Translating it yields CASSPKLGQGALGQFF.

The CDR3 region has the DNA TGTGCCAGCAGCGGGGGCCAGAAAAGGGGGACAGATACGCAGTATTTT. This codes for CASSGGQKRGTDTQYF. The V and J genes are TRBV7-8 and TRBJ2-3, with D possibly being TRBD1 (6 bases). The CDR3 totals 16 residues. Germline CDR1 is SGHVS and CDR2 is FQNEAQ. The V end lost 5 bases, the J end lost 3 bases, and 18 bases lay between the germline ends.

The chain links TRBV7-9 to TRBJ2-1, with D tentatively TRBD2 (6 bases). V shed 3 bases and J shed 2 bases, with 14 bases lying between them. The CDR3 length is 16 residues. Germline loops: CDR1 SEHNR, CDR2 FQNEAQ (reference sequence). This chain's CDR3 is CASSFLPGVAYNEQFF. Written as DNA, the CDR3 is TGTGCCAGCAGCTTCTTGCCGGGAGTCGCCTACAATGAGCAGTTCTTC.

The chain is built from TRBV27 and TRBJ2-3; a weak D match, TRBD1 (5 bases). The germline gives CDR1 MNHEY, CDR2 SMNVEV (reference sequence). Trimming removed 7 bases at V and 8 bases at J, with 10 bases between. The CDR3 has 11 residues. CDR3 in amino acids: CASTGKSTQYF. The CDR3 coding sequence is TGTGCCAGCACAGGGAAGAGTACGCAGTATTTT.

The chain recombines TRBV28 with TRBJ2-3, with 7 bases identical to TRBD2. Germline V gives CDR1 MDHEN, CDR2 SYDVKM. This CDR3 contains 13 residues. Trimming cost V 10 bases and J 5 bases; bases outside gene matches: 9. The CDR3 DNA reads TGTGCCATCCTGGCGGGAGCTCAAGATACGCAGTATTTT. This sequence encodes CAILAGAQDTQYF.

This clone was observed a few times. The chain employs TRBV5-1 and TRBJ2-5, with a possible D match to TRBD1 (5 bases). Trimming left V 4 bases short and J 5 bases short, with 15 bases between. In germline, CDR1 is SGHRS, CDR2 YFSETQ. This CDR3 spans 14 amino acids. The CDR3 region is CASSPRQFKETQYF. The DNA of the CDR3 is TGCGCCAGCAGCCCCAGACAGTTTAAGGAGACCCAGTACTTC.

This clone was seen a few times. This chain uses TRBV30 with TRBJ2-2; 9 bases fit TRBD2. In germline, CDR1 is GTSNPN, CDR2 SVGIG (reference sequence). Trimming removed 7 bases from V and 7 bases from J; junction bases left unmatched: 7. This CDR3 is 13 amino acids long. CDR3 amino acids: CASGLAFVGELFF. Here the CDR3 DNA reads TGTGCCTCGGGACTAGCATTCGTCGGGGAGCTGTTTTTT.

The chain employs TRBV5-1 and TRBJ2-7, with 9 nucleotides matching TRBD2. The CDR3 sequence is 14 residues long. J was trimmed by 4 bases and V by 6 bases; bases with no gene match: 8. The germline V gene encodes CDR1 SGHRS and CDR2 YFSETQ. The CDR3 nucleotides are TGCGCCAGCAATGGAGGTAGCGGGAGTTACGAGCAGTACTTC. This encodes CASNGGSGSYEQYF.

Sample share makes this clone medium-sized. The chain joins TRBV5-4 to TRBJ2-7; TRBD2 agrees at 11 bases. This CDR3 contains 15 residues. Germline CDR1 and CDR2: SGHNT and YYREEE (reference sequence). The ends lost 4 bases at V and 6 bases at J; junction bases unmatched: 9. The CDR3 region has the DNA TGTGCCAGCAGCACGGGACTAGCGGACCCTACCGAGCAGTACTTC. Its translation is CASSTGLADPTEQYF.

This sequence joins TRBV20-1 and TRBJ1-2; 9 positions agree with TRBD1. The CDR3 sequence is 11 residues long. Trimming at V came to 6 bases and at J to 5 bases, leaving 1 base not matched to a gene. From germline, CDR1 is DFQATT and CDR2 SNEGSKA (reference sequence). CDR3 in DNA: TGCAGTGCGGGGACAGGGTATGGCTACACCTTC. Amino acid sequence: CSAGTGYGYTF.

This chain links TRBV7-8 with TRBJ1-4, with D possibly matching TRBD1 (5 bases). V was pared by 4 bases and J by 0 bases, with 12 bases between. The CDR3 sequence is 16 residues long. Germline V gives CDR1 SGHVS, CDR2 FQNEAQ. DNA of the CDR3: TGTGCCAGCAGCTCCCTCAGGGTTCCAACTAATGAAAAACTGTTTTTT. The encoded protein is CASSSLRVPTNEKLFF. Based on the CDR3 plus reference TRBV7-8 and TRBJ1-4, the full variable domain is GAGVSQSPRYKVAKRGQDVALRCDPISGHVSLFWYQQALGQGPEFLTYFQNEAQLDKSGLPSDRFFAERPEGSVSTLKIQRTQQEDSAVYLCASSSLRVPTNEKLFFGSGTQLSVL.